This T cell receptor beta chain derives from a study of cytomegalovirus exposure and HLA in healthy donors. General study results and limits: Using a false discovery rate of 0.05, a later analysis showed that approximately 17,000 TCR beta sequences were associated with HLA alleles.

The PCR had 60 Vbeta and 13 Jbeta primers. The assay was immunoSEQ multiplex PCR, and TCRdb's table has in-frame clones only and misses some. The repertoire holds about 170,000 clones, with less than 80% as singletons. In germline, CDR1 is SGHRS, CDR2 YFSETQ. V was clipped by 0 bases and J by 5 bases; unmatched bases: 9. The CDR3 spans 17 residues. These donors, healthy bone marrow donors, were studied. Although they were nominally healthy when sampled, donors likely had unrecorded immune exposures. Regarding this clone: The antigen is undetermined.

The sequence derives from a female donor in good health and CMV-seronegative. The sequenced material came from PBMCs. The chain uses TRBV5-1 and TRBJ2-3; 10 bases are shared with TRBD1. The CDR3 region is CASSLGPGQGHKDTQYF. For the CDR3, the DNA is TGCGCCAGCAGCTTGGGTCCGGGACAGGGGCATAAAGATACGCAGTATTTT. The variable domain in full, completed from reference TRBV5-1 and TRBJ2-3, reads KAGVTQTPRYLIKTRGQQVTLSCSPISGHRSVSWYQQTPGQGLQFLFEYFSETQRNKGNFPGRFSGRQFSNSRSEMNVSTLELGDSALYLCASSLGPGQGHKDTQYFGPGTRLTVL.